This T cell receptor beta chain was sequenced in a study of blood T cells in healthy people across ages. Regarding this clonotype: Its matching antigen is unknown.

Per sample, at least 6 micrograms of total RNA were extracted. Alongside a J-beta primer mix, a sample-barcoded 5' primer served in a second PCR lasting roughly 7 to 11 cycles. TCRdb used MiXCR to reprocess the 5' RACE reads, holding one entry per CDR3 protein. The repertoire holds about a million distinct CDR3 sequences, with 45% to 60% as singletons. CDR3 length: 14 amino acids. V was clipped by 4 bases and J by 5 bases, with 11 bases between them. Germline CDR1 reads MGHRA; CDR2 reads YSYEKL. Findings of the study overall: Long-lived donors had more naive CD4+ cells and higher diversity than aged donors.

The chain is built from TRBV4-1 and TRBJ2-2, with D unresolved. Sequencing used blood. The TCR originated in a woman aged 60-75 years in good health. CDR3 coding DNA: TGCGCCAGCAGCCGCACCCCTGGGACCGGGGAGCTGTTTTTT. It yields the protein CASSRTPGTGELFF.